This TCR beta chain was sequenced during a study of response to subunit inactivated influenza vaccine. In TCRdb, the RT-PCR reads were re-called with MiXCR into one record per CDR3 protein. The profile shows hundreds of thousands of distinct CDR3 sequences, 21% of them singletons. Whole-study results and caveats: Authors suggested each seasonal flu vaccination may recruit only limited numbers of new T cells.

This clonotype was picked up many times. The antigen is undetermined. The trim removed 3 bases at V and 5 bases at J, leaving 8 bases unmatched. Germline assignment: CDR1 PRHDT and CDR2 FYEKMQ (reference sequence). The CDR3 is 16 amino acids. This TCR was sampled from a man between 50 and 69 years old who received an inactivated influenza vaccine. Material: PBMCs from blood, obtained about 20 months after vaccination. The chain uses TRBV13 and TRBJ1-1, with 11 positions matching TRBD1. The CDR3 loop is CASSFGQGAWYTEAFF. CDR3 DNA: TGTGCCAGCAGCTTCGGACAGGGGGCTTGGTATACTGAAGCTTTCTTT. The whole variable domain, filled in from reference TRBV13 and TRBJ1-1, reads AAGVIQSPRHLIKEKRETATLKCYPIPRHDTVYWYQQGPGQDPQFLISFYEKMQSDKGSIPDRFSAQQFSDYHSELNMSSLELGDSALYFCASSFGQGAWYTEAFFGQGTRLTVV.